These 9 T cell receptor beta chains were sequenced from one sample in a study of T cells in Graves' hyperthyroidism and ophthalmopathy. What was amplified from RNA transcripts were TCR beta CDR3 regions. The primer set for the first-round RT-PCR of the TCR CDR3 was HTBI. TCRdb passed the multiplex PCR reads through MiXCR, listing each CDR3 protein once. Here the sample spans around 440,000 distinct CDR3 sequences, more than 15% being singletons. The sequenced sample was blood. These receptors were obtained from a woman aged 18-29 years with Graves' hyperthyroidism.

The rearrangement links TRBV20-1 to TRBJ2-5, with 10 bases fitting TRBD1. Germline V gene lookup returns CDR1 DFQATT and CDR2 SNEGSKA (reference sequence). The CDR3 sequence is 14 residues long. Trimming cost V 0 bases and J 5 bases; bases outside gene matches: 3. The CDR3 DNA reads as TGCAGTGCTAGAGATGACAGGGGGCCTGAGACCCAGTACTTC. Amino acids: CSARDDRGPETQYF.

This clonotype was found many times. The J gene is TRBJ1-4, the V gene TRBV20-1, with D unresolved. The germline CDR1 and CDR2 sequences are DFQATT and SNEGSKA (reference sequence). This CDR3 is built from 16 residues. V was shortened by 3 bases and J by 0 bases, with 14 bases between the two germline ends. The CDR3 DNA reads TGCAGTGCTAGTCCCGAAGGGCGCCCAACTAATGAAAAACTGTTTTTT. It yields the protein CSASPEGRPTNEKLFF.

This clonotype was recorded many times. The CDR3 bases are TGTGCCAGCAGCATAACCGGGACTAGCGATCCGGGGGAGCTGTTTTTT. Amino acid sequence: CASSITGTSDPGELFF. The chain joins TRBV9 to TRBJ2-2; 10 bases map to TRBD2. J was trimmed by 8 bases and V by 4 bases; bases with no gene match: 11. The CDR3 loop spans 16 amino acids. Germline V gene sequence: CDR1 SGDLS, CDR2 YYNGEE.

This clonotype was counted many times. The genes are TRBV7-3 and TRBJ2-2; TRBD2 is a possible D gene (7 bases). Germline V gene sequence: CDR1 SGHTA, CDR2 FQGTGA. V gave up 5 bases and J gave up 3 bases, with 13 bases separating them. CDR3 length equals 15 residues. CDR3 bases: TGTGCCAGCAGCAGAGGGGGGGCCGACACCGGGGAGCTGTTTTTT. It is translated as CASSRGGADTGELFF.

This clonotype was recorded at least ten times. The chain uses TRBV28 and TRBJ2-5; D may correspond to TRBD1 or TRBD2 (5 bases each). The germline gives CDR1 MDHEN, CDR2 SYDVKM. V was trimmed by 6 bases and J by 5 bases, leaving 13 bases between them. The CDR3 is 13 residues long. In DNA, the CDR3 is TGTGCCAGCAGCCGCCAGGGAGCGGAGACCCAGTACTTC. This encodes CASSRQGAETQYF.

This clonotype was seen repeatedly, ten times or more. This rearrangement joins TRBV20-1 to TRBJ2-7, with 8 nucleotides matching TRBD2. This CDR3 spans 14 amino acids. The trim removed 0 bases at V and 4 bases at J, leaving 5 bases unmatched. CDR1 is DFQATT and CDR2 is SNEGSKA in the germline V gene (reference sequence). CDR3 region: CSARESGSLYEQYF. CDR3 in DNA: TGCAGTGCTAGAGAGAGCGGGAGCTTATACGAGCAGTACTTC.

This clonotype was recorded only once. This chain links TRBV4-1 with TRBJ1-1; weak D call: TRBD1 (6 bases). Between the trimmed V and J ends, which lost 1 base and 0 bases, there was a span of 9 bases. CDR1 is MGHRA and CDR2 is YSYEKL in the germline V gene. The CDR3 totals 15 residues. The DNA for the CDR3 is TGCGCCAGCAGCCAAGCGGAGGGGGTGAACACTGAAGCTTTCTTT. It encodes CASSQAEGVNTEAFF.

With regard to this clonotype: At one boundary the junction diverges from the germline segment, which might be a read error. The rearrangement uses TRBV6-2 or TRBV6-3 and TRBJ1-2, with D hard to call. Germline CDR1 MNHEY, CDR2 SVGEGT. The CDR3 runs 13 residues. CDR3 in DNA: TGTCCCAGCACCCCGGGCCTTAACTATGGCTACACCTTC. Protein: CPSTPGLNYGYTF.

This clonotype has more than one count but fewer than ten. The J gene is TRBJ2-7, the V gene TRBV3-1; TRBD2 aligns across 8 bases. Germline V gene sequence: CDR1 LGHDT, CDR2 YNNKEL (reference sequence). CDR3 size: 16 residues. J gave up 2 bases and V 4 bases, and 10 bases lay outside the gene matches. As DNA, the CDR3 is TGTGCCAGCAGCCCTTGGAGTAGCGGGAACGCCTACGAGCAGTACTTC. It encodes CASSPWSSGNAYEQYF.